The 29 T cell receptor beta chains in this list originate from one sample, sequenced in a study of OX40 agonist ivuxolimab in advanced cancers. Assay: immunoSEQ multiplex PCR; the TCRdb copy retains only in-frame clones and omits some. The table lists around 64,000 clones, over 80% of them singletons. The sample was CD4+ or CD8+ T cells sorted from blood, taken in a trial of the OX40 agonist ivuxolimab. These receptors all stem from an adult with an advanced solid tumor such as melanoma, head and neck, liver or kidney cancer.

The V and J genes are TRBV7-9 and TRBJ1-4; D uncertain. With 1 base removed from V and 8 bases from J, the gap between germline ends came to 14 bases. Germline V gene lookup returns CDR1 SEHNR and CDR2 FQNEAQ (reference sequence). There are 15 residues in the CDR3. The CDR3: CASSLVTGRGEKLFF. In DNA form, the CDR3 reads TGTGCCAGCAGCTTAGTTACGGGCCGAGGCGAAAAACTGTTTTTT.

This clone was detected a few times. In DNA, the CDR3 is TGCGCCAGCAGCCAATTCCGGGGGGAGACTGAAGCTTTCTTT. It specifies CASSQFRGETEAFF. V gene TRBV4-1 combines with J gene TRBJ1-1; tentative D call: TRBD1 (5 bases). Germline CDR1 and CDR2: MGHRA and YSYEKL. The CDR3 is made up of 14 amino acids. V was clipped by 2 bases and J by 5 bases, with 12 bases between them.

This clone was seen more than once but under ten times. This chain uses TRBV11-2 with TRBJ2-5; TRBD2 agrees at 10 bases. The CDR3 sequence is 16 residues long. V lost 2 bases to trimming and J lost 5 bases; unmatched junction nucleotides: 8. Germline CDR1 is SGHAT and CDR2 is FQNNGV. The CDR3 loop reads CASSLWASGSWETQYF. The CDR3 DNA follows: TGTGCCAGCAGCTTATGGGCTAGCGGGAGTTGGGAGACCCAGTACTTC.

The sample holds a few counts of this clone. This chain links TRBV2 with TRBJ2-2, with D possibly being TRBD2 (6 bases). The CDR3 length is 17 residues. With 0 bases removed from V and 2 bases from J, the gap between germline ends came to 13 bases. Germline lookup yields CDR1 SNHLY and CDR2 FYNNEI. The CDR3 region is CASSEAGRTKNTGELFF. In nucleotides, the CDR3 is TGTGCCAGCAGTGAAGCTGGGCGGACTAAAAACACCGGGGAGCTGTTTTTT.

The chain uses TRBV25-1 and TRBJ2-6; D not resolved. Germline CDR1 reads MGHDK; CDR2 reads SYGVNS. V was trimmed by 6 bases and J by 0 bases, leaving 0 bases between them. This CDR3 comprises 12 residues. The CDR3 spells CASSSGANVLTF. DNA for the CDR3: TGTGCCAGCAGCTCTGGGGCCAACGTCCTGACTTTC.

This chain joins TRBV12-5 and TRBJ1-4; D remains unclear. The CDR3 spans 14 residues. V dropped 1 base and J dropped 0 bases, with 3 bases sitting between them. Per the germline V gene, CDR1 is LGHNT and CDR2 is FRNRAP. CDR3 in DNA: TGTGCTAGTGGTTTGGAAGCAACTAATGAAAAACTGTTTTTT. Amino acid sequence: CASGLEATNEKLFF.

The V call is TRBV5-6, the J call TRBJ2-1; the D gene is possibly TRBD2 (5 bases). V was cut by 4 bases and J by 4 bases, with 15 bases left in between. The CDR3 loop spans 15 amino acids. The germline CDR1 and CDR2 sequences are SGHDT and YYEEEE. The CDR3 here is CASSILSGSYNEQFF. Written as DNA, the CDR3 is TGTGCCAGCAGCATTTTGAGCGGATCTTACAATGAGCAGTTCTTC.

The chain links TRBV13 to TRBJ2-3; TRBD2 matches 9 bases. The germline V gene has CDR1 PRHDT and CDR2 FYEKMQ (reference sequence). Trimming removed 5 bases from V and 0 bases from J; junction bases left unmatched: 12. This CDR3 region has 18 residues. CDR3 region: CASSPGVAGVSSTDTQYF. The CDR3 nucleotides are TGTGCCAGCAGCCCCGGGGTAGCGGGAGTTTCTAGCACAGATACGCAGTATTTT.

The gene calls are TRBV7-8 and TRBJ2-1, with D perhaps TRBD1 (6 bases). The CDR3 spans 14 residues. Trimming removed 3 bases at V and 7 bases at J, with 13 bases between. Germline CDR1 is SGHVS and CDR2 is FQNEAQ. CDR3 in amino acids: CASSLGASLNEQFF. CDR3 nucleotides: TGTGCCAGCAGCTTGGGGGCATCCTTGAATGAGCAGTTCTTC.

The chain is built from TRBV15 and TRBJ1-1; tentative D call: TRBD1 (6 bases). V dropped 5 bases and J dropped 6 bases, with 10 bases sitting between them. CDR1 is LNHNV and CDR2 is YYDKDF in the germline V gene (reference sequence). The CDR3 has 12 amino acids. Here the CDR3 DNA reads TGTGCCACCAGCCAAGGGGGGGCTGAAGCTTTCTTT. The encoded protein is CATSQGGAEAFF.

The J gene is TRBJ2-7, the V gene TRBV10-3; perhaps TRBD1 as D (5 bases). Germline lookup yields CDR1 ENHRY and CDR2 SYGVKD. The CDR3 is 13 residues long. V was cut by 8 bases and J by 2 bases, with 13 bases left in between. The CDR3 sequence is CAIGQGPTYEQYF. The CDR3 nucleotides are TGTGCCATCGGTCAGGGTCCAACCTACGAGCAGTACTTC.

V is TRBV11-3 and J is TRBJ2-1; 7 bases fit TRBD2. The germline CDR1 and CDR2 sequences are SGHNT and YENEEA. V trimming: 5 bases; J trimming: 11 bases; junction bases outside the gene matches: 18. CDR3 length: 16 amino acids. CDR3 sequence reads: CASSPPYGLDQYKQFF. In DNA, the CDR3 is TGTGCCAGCAGCCCACCGTACGGACTAGACCAATATAAGCAGTTCTTC.

This chain uses TRBV4-1 with TRBJ2-6; D call uncertain. Looked up from germline, CDR1 is MGHRA and CDR2 is YSYEKL. The V end was cut by 1 base, the J end by 0 bases, with 10 bases between. There are 17 residues in the CDR3. CDR3 nucleotides: TGCGCCAGCAGCCAAGTTGCGGTGGGCTCTGGGGCCAACGTCCTGACTTTC. It encodes CASSQVAVGSGANVLTF.

The chain recombines TRBV28 with TRBJ2-5; D may match TRBD1 or TRBD2 (6 bases each). V lost 3 bases and J 4 bases, leaving 27 bases between the germline ends. This CDR3 has 19 amino acids. The V gene's germline CDR1 is MDHEN and CDR2 SYDVKM. The DNA for the CDR3 is TGTGCCAGCAGTTTGTATGTCATGGGGGCGGGACAAACAATAGAGACCCAGTACTTC. Amino acids: CASSLYVMGAGQTIETQYF.

This clone has only a few counts. The V gene is TRBV29-1, the J gene TRBJ1-1; D unclear. Trimming stripped 5 bases from V and 3 bases from J, with 7 bases between. The CDR3 is 11 amino acids. CDR1 is SQVTM, CDR2 ANQGSEA, per germline. CDR3 sequence (DNA): TGCAGCGTTTTCCAGTACACTGAAGCTTTCTTT. Protein product: CSVFQYTEAFF. The entire variable domain, with the rest obtained from reference TRBV29-1 and TRBJ1-1, is as follows: SAVISQKPSRDICQRGTSLTIQCQVDSQVTMMFWYRQQPGQSLTLIATANQGSEATYESGFVIDKFPISRPNLTFSTLTVSNMSPEDSSIYLCSVFQYTEAFFGQGTRLTVV.

The chain carries TRBV5-4 and TRBJ1-6; D perhaps matches TRBD1 (5 bases). The CDR3 spans 14 residues. V lost 3 bases to trimming and J lost 3 bases, with 7 bases between them. Germline V lookup: CDR1 SGHNT, CDR2 YYREEE (reference sequence). The chain's CDR3 is CASSSDNYNSPLHF. CDR3 sequence (DNA): TGTGCCAGCAGCTCGGACAACTATAATTCACCCCTCCACTTT.

The chain combines TRBV7-6 with TRBJ2-7; perhaps TRBD1 as D (5 bases). Germline CDR1 reads SGHVS; CDR2 reads FNYEAQ. There are 15 residues in the CDR3. V was shortened by 5 bases and J by 2 bases, with 16 bases between the two germline ends. In DNA, the CDR3 is TGTGCCAGCAGCCCACTGGGGCGAGTTACCTACGAGCAGTACTTC. This sequence encodes CASSPLGRVTYEQYF.

The rearrangement joins TRBV27 to TRBJ2-3; D perhaps matches TRBD1 (6 bases). The CDR3 is 15 residues long. Germline V lookup: CDR1 MNHEY, CDR2 SMNVEV (reference sequence). The V end was cut by 3 bases, the J end by 2 bases, with 12 bases between. The CDR3 sequence is CASSFIQGLTDTQYF. CDR3 sequence (DNA): TGTGCCAGCAGTTTCATTCAGGGGCTCACAGATACGCAGTATTTT.

This clone was picked up many times. The CDR3: CSISSGEYEQYF. In DNA form, the CDR3 reads TGCAGCATCTCCTCAGGGGAGTACGAGCAGTACTTC. The chain recombines TRBV29-1 with TRBJ2-7; D is possibly TRBD1 (6 bases). The CDR3 length is 12 residues. Trimming took 8 bases from V and 4 from J, leaving 15 bases between them. Germline CDR1 and CDR2: SQVTM and ANQGSEA.

The rearrangement links TRBV6-5 to TRBJ1-5, with TRBD1 matching over 9 bases. J lost 6 bases, V lost 5 bases, and 5 bases had no gene match. The CDR3 totals 14 residues. CDR1 is MNHEY and CDR2 is SVGAGI in the germline V gene. The CDR3 DNA follows: TGTGCCAGCAGTCATGGGACAGGGCTTCAGCCCCAGCATTTT. It codes for CASSHGTGLQPQHF.

The chain carries TRBV18 and TRBJ2-7; no firm D call. CDR1 and CDR2 (germline): KGHSH, LQKENI. Trimming stripped 3 bases from V and 0 bases from J, with 9 bases between. The length of the CDR3 is 14 residues. CDR3 sequence reads: CASSPMGSSYEQYF. In DNA, the CDR3 is TGTGCCAGCTCACCGATGGGTTCCTCCTACGAGCAGTACTTC.

This clone appeared a single time. J is TRBJ1-1 and V is TRBV13; TRBD1 matches 7 bases. The V gene's germline CDR1 is PRHDT and CDR2 FYEKMQ (reference sequence). V was pared by 5 bases and J by 8 bases, with 5 bases of the junction left unmatched. There are 12 residues in the CDR3. CDR3 DNA sequence: TGTGCCAGCAGCCAGACAGGGCCAGAAGCTTTCTTT. Translating gives CASSQTGPEAFF. The full variable domain, its missing parts supplied by reference TRBV13 and TRBJ1-1, is AAGVIQSPRHLIKEKRETATLKCYPIPRHDTVYWYQQGPGQDPQFLISFYEKMQSDKGSIPDRFSAQQFSDYHSELNMSSLELGDSALYFCASSQTGPEAFFGQGTRLTVV.

The chain combines TRBV11-2 with TRBJ2-7; possible D gene TRBD1, 6 bases. Trimming shortened V by 2 bases and J by 7 bases, and 9 bases separated the two germline ends. This CDR3 is 12 amino acids long. Germline-derived CDR1 and CDR2 are SGHAT and FQNNGV. CDR3 residues: CASSLQGFEQYF. The CDR3 bases are TGTGCCAGCAGCTTACAGGGGTTTGAGCAGTACTTC.

The J gene is TRBJ1-1, the V gene TRBV28; perhaps TRBD1 as D (5 bases). The germline V and J ends were trimmed by 5 bases and 1 base, with 11 bases remaining between them. Germline V CDR1 and CDR2: MDHEN, SYDVKM. The CDR3 loop spans 14 amino acids. The CDR3 DNA follows: TGTGCCAGCAGTCGGGCGACAGAGAACACTGAAGCTTTCTTT. The encoded protein is CASSRATENTEAFF.

The chain employs TRBV4-3 and TRBJ2-1, with 9 bases aligning to TRBD2. The CDR3 is 16 amino acids. The trim removed 0 bases at V and 7 bases at J, leaving 7 bases unmatched. Germline V lookup: CDR1 LGHNA, CDR2 YSLEER. CDR3: CASSQEWGLARNEQFF. The CDR3 DNA reads TGCGCCAGCAGCCAAGAGTGGGGACTAGCCAGAAATGAGCAGTTCTTC.

This chain connects TRBV4-2 to TRBJ2-7; 11 positions match TRBD2. CDR1 LGHNA and CDR2 YNFKEQ come from the germline V gene. V was clipped by 4 bases and J by 4 bases; unmatched bases: 12. The CDR3 extends over 17 amino acids. The CDR3 reads CASSLDRLGTSGYEQYF. CDR3 nucleotide sequence: TGTGCCAGCAGCCTAGACCGCCTGGGGACTAGCGGTTACGAGCAGTACTTC.

This chain connects TRBV6-4 to TRBJ2-7; TRBD2 agrees at 11 bases. CDR1 is MRHNA and CDR2 is SNTAGT in the germline V gene. V lost 6 bases, J lost 6 bases, and 7 bases stayed unmatched. The CDR3 contains 14 residues. The CDR3 loop reads CASRASGRNGEQYF. In nucleotides, the CDR3 is TGTGCCAGCAGAGCTAGCGGGAGGAATGGCGAGCAGTACTTC.

The gene calls are TRBV4-2 and TRBJ2-1; 11 bases fit TRBD2. The germline V gene has CDR1 LGHNA and CDR2 YNFKEQ. The CDR3 spans 16 residues. After removal of 1 base from V and 1 base from J, the junction contained 0 bases not matched to a gene. The CDR3 loop reads CASSQGLAGSYNEQFF. The CDR3 region has the DNA TGTGCCAGCAGCCAAGGACTAGCGGGATCCTACAATGAGCAGTTCTTC.

The chain combines TRBV27 with TRBJ2-3; D is undetermined. V lost 6 bases to trimming and J lost 0 bases, with 4 bases between them. The length of the CDR3 is 12 residues. Looked up from germline, CDR1 is MNHEY and CDR2 is SMNVEV (reference sequence). CDR3 loop: CASRISTDTQYF. In nucleotides, the CDR3 is TGTGCCAGCAGAATTAGCACAGATACGCAGTATTTT.